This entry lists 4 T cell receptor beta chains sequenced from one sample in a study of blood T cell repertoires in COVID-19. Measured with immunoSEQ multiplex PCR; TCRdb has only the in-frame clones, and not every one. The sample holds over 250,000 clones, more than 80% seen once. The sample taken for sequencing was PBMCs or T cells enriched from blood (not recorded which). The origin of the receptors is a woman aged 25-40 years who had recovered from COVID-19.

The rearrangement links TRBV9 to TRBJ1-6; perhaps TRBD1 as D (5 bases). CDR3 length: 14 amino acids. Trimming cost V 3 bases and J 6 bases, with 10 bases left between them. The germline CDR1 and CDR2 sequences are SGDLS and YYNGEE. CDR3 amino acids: CASSGQGGNSPLHF. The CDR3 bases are TGTGCCAGCAGCGGGCAGGGCGGTAATTCACCCCTCCACTTT.

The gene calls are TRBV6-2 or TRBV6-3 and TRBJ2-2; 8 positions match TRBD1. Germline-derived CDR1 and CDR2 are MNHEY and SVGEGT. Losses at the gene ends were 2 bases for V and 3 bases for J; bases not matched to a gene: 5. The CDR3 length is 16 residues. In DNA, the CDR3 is TGTGCCAGCAGTTACCCCAGGGGGCCATACACCGGGGAGCTGTTTTTT. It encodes CASSYPRGPYTGELFF.

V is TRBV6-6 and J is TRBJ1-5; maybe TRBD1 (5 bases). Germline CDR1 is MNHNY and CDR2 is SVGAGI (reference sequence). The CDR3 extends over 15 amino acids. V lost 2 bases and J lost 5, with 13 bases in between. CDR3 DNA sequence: TGTGCCAGCAGTTACCGGATGCAGGGTGATCAGCCCCAGCATTTT. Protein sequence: CASSYRMQGDQPQHF.

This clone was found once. CDR3 coding DNA: TGTGCCACCGCCAGCGGGAGTAGATCCTACAATGAGCAGTTCTTC. This sequence encodes CATASGSRSYNEQFF. The V gene is TRBV24-1, the J gene TRBJ2-1, with 8 bases that match TRBD2. The V and J ends lost 9 bases and 1 base, in that order; junction bases with no gene match: 7. CDR3 length equals 15 residues. The V gene's germline CDR1 is KGHDR and CDR2 SFDVKD.